This paragraph reports one T cell receptor (beta chain). Its antigen is not known. PCR employed 60 Vbeta and 13 Jbeta primers. Libraries were prepared by immunoSEQ multiplex PCR; TCRdb keeps only in-frame clonotypes and omits some of them. The repertoire holds 150,000 to 200,000 clones, with approximately 78% as singletons. This entry belongs to a study of cytomegalovirus exposure and HLA in healthy donors. Study-wide results and caveats: Several of the most significant clusters were apparently associated with common viral pathogens in a later analysis. Evidence from a later analysis indicated that most CMV-associated TCR beta chains looked HLA-restricted.

The CDR3 has 13 amino acids. This clonotype originated in a woman younger than 45 in good health and CMV-seropositive. The sequencing sample was made of PBMCs. J is TRBJ1-6 and V is TRBV21-1. TRBV21-1 is an annotated pseudogene. This CDR3 reads CAITGLTNSPLHF. CDR3 sequence (DNA): TGTGCCATCACGGGACTTACTAATTCACCCCTCCACTTT.